A single sample is the source of the 28 T cell receptor beta chains below, sequenced in a study of blood T cell repertoires in COVID-19 (dated by TCRdb to between 2020 and 2021). The library was built by means of the immunoSEQ multiplex PCR assay. The source is immuneACCESS, and TCRdb retained only in-frame sequences with V and J called. Part of the clones is not carried over; for the studies checked, unresolved V genes explain less than half of this, and the remainder is unexplained. Here the sample has about 160,000 clones; roughly 84% occur a single time. The biggest ten clones account for more than 0.85% of the sample. The source material was peripheral blood. These TCRs come from a man aged 40-50 years with acute or convalescent COVID-19.

V usage is TRBV4-1 and J usage is TRBJ1-1; TRBD1 agrees at 7 bases. V trimming: 2 bases; J trimming: 1 base; junction bases outside the gene matches: 4. The germline V gene encodes CDR1 MGHRA and CDR2 YSYEKL. The CDR3 spans 15 residues. The CDR3 nucleotides are TGCGCCAGCAGCCAACAGACAGGGAGGAACACTGAAGCTTTCTTT. It codes for CASSQQTGRNTEAFF.

V gene TRBV5-4 combines with J gene TRBJ2-1, with TRBD1 identical over 7 bases. The CDR3 runs to 15 residues. The V and J ends lost 4 bases and 1 base, in that order; junction bases with no gene match: 5. The germline gives CDR1 SGHNT, CDR2 YYREEE (reference sequence). CDR3: CASSRGPESYNEQFF. CDR3 bases: TGTGCCAGCAGCAGGGGGCCCGAGTCCTACAATGAGCAGTTCTTC.

This chain joins TRBV18 and TRBJ2-5, with a tentative D call TRBD1 (5 bases). The germline V gene has CDR1 KGHSH and CDR2 LQKENI. This CDR3 spans 17 amino acids. The V gene lost 1 base and the J gene lost 2 bases, with 17 bases spanning the gap. This chain's CDR3 is CASSPRREQGAQETQYF. In DNA, the CDR3 is TGTGCCAGCTCACCACGCCGAGAGCAGGGCGCACAAGAGACCCAGTACTTC.

The rearrangement uses TRBV7-2 and TRBJ1-3; 9 bases fit TRBD1. This CDR3 is 15 amino acids long. Germline CDR1 and CDR2: SGHTA and FQGNSA. The J segment lost 4 bases and the V segment lost 5 bases, leaving 6 bases of the junction unmatched. The CDR3 loop reads CASSIGTGIGNTIYF. Here the CDR3 DNA reads TGTGCCAGCAGCATTGGGACAGGGATAGGAAACACCATATATTTT.

The chain has TRBV6-5 and TRBJ1-6; D remains unclear. Trimming shortened V by 10 bases and J by 4 bases, and 11 bases separated the two germline ends. Germline V gives CDR1 MNHEY, CDR2 SVGAGI. The CDR3 is made up of 13 amino acids. CDR3 bases: TGTGCCACTAGGGCGGGGTATAATTCACCCCTCCACTTT. The encoded protein is CATRAGYNSPLHF.

The chain couples TRBV6-5 to TRBJ1-5; D call uncertain. CDR1 MNHEY and CDR2 SVGAGI come from the germline V gene. The CDR3 is 14 amino acids. The V end was cut by 2 bases, the J end by 4 bases, with 9 bases between. CDR3 coding DNA: TGTGCCAGCAGTTACCCCACAAGTAATCAGCCCCAGCATTTT. Protein product: CASSYPTSNQPQHF.

V usage is TRBV6-1 and J usage is TRBJ1-6; D not certain. Per the germline V gene, CDR1 is MNHNS and CDR2 is SASEGT. The V end lost 2 bases, the J end lost 10 bases, and 12 bases lay between the germline ends. The CDR3 spans 14 residues. CDR3 nucleotide sequence: TGTGCCAGCAGTGAAAACAGAAGATACTCACCCCTCCACTTT. Its translation is CASSENRRYSPLHF.

This clone was picked up a small number of times. V usage is TRBV29-1 and J usage is TRBJ1-2; 7 nucleotides line up with TRBD1. The length of the CDR3 is 13 residues. CDR1 is SQVTM and CDR2 is ANQGSEA in the germline V gene. J was trimmed by 1 base and V by 5 bases; bases with no gene match: 4. CDR3 nucleotide sequence: TGCAGCGTTCAACAGGGGCTTAACTATGGCTACACCTTC. Amino acid sequence: CSVQQGLNYGYTF. Filled out from reference TRBV29-1 and TRBJ1-2, the complete variable domain reads SAVISQKPSRDICQRGTSLTIQCQVDSQVTMMFWYRQQPGQSLTLIATANQGSEATYESGFVIDKFPISRPNLTFSTLTVSNMSPEDSSIYLCSVQQGLNYGYTFGSGTRLTVV.

In DNA, the CDR3 is TGCGCCAGCAGCCAAGATCCCAGGGCCACCTACGAGCAGTACTTC. This gives the protein CASSQDPRATYEQYF. This chain joins TRBV4-1 and TRBJ2-7; the D gene is possibly TRBD1 (5 bases). This CDR3 is built from 15 residues. The germline CDR1 and CDR2 sequences are MGHRA and YSYEKL. V lost 0 bases and J 2 bases, leaving 11 bases between the germline ends.

This chain uses TRBV14 with TRBJ1-6; D uncertain. Between the trimmed V and J ends, which lost 4 bases and 8 bases, there was a span of 15 bases. Germline lookup yields CDR1 SGHDN and CDR2 FVKESK. The CDR3 is 15 amino acids. The CDR3 here is CASSPAGISHSPLHF. CDR3 nucleotides: TGTGCCAGCAGCCCGGCAGGAATTTCCCATTCACCCCTCCACTTT.

V and J are TRBV5-1 and TRBJ1-2; 9 bases agree with TRBD1. Germline V CDR1 and CDR2: SGHRS, YFSETQ. After removal of 4 bases from V and 6 bases from J, the junction contained 7 bases not matched to a gene. The CDR3 consists of 14 residues. The chain's CDR3 is CASSPGTGYDGYTF. The DNA of the CDR3 is TGCGCCAGCAGCCCCGGGACAGGGTACGATGGCTACACCTTC.

The chain has TRBV28 and TRBJ1-2; maybe TRBD1 (6 bases). This CDR3 comprises 15 residues. V was clipped by 7 bases and J by 0 bases, with 15 bases between them. Germline CDR1 is MDHEN and CDR2 is SYDVKM. The chain's CDR3 is CASTRGGASNYGYTF. For the CDR3, the DNA is TGTGCCAGCACCCGCGGGGGGGCGTCTAACTATGGCTACACCTTC.

The chain carries TRBV27 and TRBJ2-2, with 7 positions matching TRBD2. CDR1 and CDR2 from the germline V gene are MNHEY and SMNVEV (reference sequence). With 5 bases clipped from V and 4 bases from J, the junction kept 4 bases outside the gene matches. The CDR3 has 14 amino acids. CDR3 nucleotide sequence: TGTGCCAGCAGTCTCGGGGGGATCACCGGGGAGCTGTTTTTT. Translating gives CASSLGGITGELFF.

A few counts support this clone. This rearrangement joins TRBV21-1 to TRBJ2-2; the table names TRBD2, a call not compared with the DNA. TRBV21-1 is designated a pseudogene. This CDR3 comprises 18 residues. The CDR3 here is CASTHGLAGDCNTGELFF. For the CDR3, the DNA is TGTGCCAGCACCCATGGACTAGCGGGGGATTGCAACACCGGGGAGCTGTTTTTT.

J is TRBJ1-1 and V is TRBV19; D not certain. The V end lost 3 bases, the J end lost 5 bases, and 10 bases lay between the germline ends. The V gene's germline CDR1 is LNHDA and CDR2 SQIVND (reference sequence). The CDR3 contains 13 residues. The CDR3 nucleotides read TGTGCCAGTAGTATCGACTATAGGACTGAAGCTTTCTTT. It translates to CASSIDYRTEAFF.

This chain links TRBV4-2 with TRBJ1-6; D is uncertain. Per germline, CDR1 LGHNA and CDR2 YNFKEQ. The CDR3 consists of 15 residues. V was shortened by 3 bases and J by 5 bases, with 11 bases between the two germline ends. CDR3 in amino acids: CASSQRSANNSPLHF. In DNA, the CDR3 is TGTGCCAGCAGCCAGCGGTCGGCTAATAATTCACCCCTCCACTTT.

This chain links TRBV27 with TRBJ1-1, with TRBD1 as a possible D gene (6 bases). Germline V gene sequence: CDR1 MNHEY, CDR2 SMNVEV (reference sequence). This CDR3 region has 16 residues. Trimming took 5 bases from V and 4 from J, leaving 20 bases between them. In DNA form, the CDR3 reads TGTGCCAGCAGTCTCTGGGTGGGACAAAGGGGCACTGAAGCTTTCTTT. The encoded protein is CASSLWVGQRGTEAFF.

This clone was recorded a few times. The V and J genes are TRBV20-1 and TRBJ1-2; no clear D. CDR3 length: 11 amino acids. CDR1 is DFQATT and CDR2 is SNEGSKA in the germline V gene (reference sequence). V shed 5 bases and J shed 3 bases, with 7 bases lying between them. CDR3 protein: CSAPDYYGYTF. CDR3 bases: TGCAGTGCTCCTGACTACTATGGCTACACCTTC.

The J gene is TRBJ1-6, the V gene TRBV7-2; 7 positions agree with TRBD1. With V trimmed by 1 base and J by 0 bases, 9 bases remained unmatched. Germline CDR1 is SGHTA and CDR2 is FQGNSA. This CDR3 spans 19 amino acids. Here the CDR3 reads CASSLGQGVRVSYNSPLHF. The CDR3 nucleotides read TGTGCCAGCAGCTTAGGGCAGGGGGTTCGGGTCTCCTATAATTCACCCCTCCACTTT.

V usage is TRBV6-6 and J usage is TRBJ1-1, with D uncertain. V was clipped by 5 bases and J by 4 bases, with 14 bases between them. The CDR3 is 14 amino acids. CDR1 is MNHNY, CDR2 SVGAGI, per germline (reference sequence). CDR3 region: CASSIGPAGTEAFF. CDR3 in DNA: TGTGCCAGCAGTATTGGACCGGCGGGCACTGAAGCTTTCTTT.

This rearrangement joins TRBV30 to TRBJ2-1; 10 bases fit TRBD2. The length of the CDR3 is 14 residues. J was trimmed by 4 bases and V by 5 bases; bases with no gene match: 5. The V gene's germline CDR1 is GTSNPN and CDR2 SVGIG (reference sequence). The CDR3 region has the DNA TGTGCCTGGGCGGCTAGCGGGGGATACAATGAGCAGTTCTTC. Translated, it gives CAWAASGGYNEQFF.

The chain joins TRBV6-5 to TRBJ2-7; D gene unclear. Trimming shortened V by 2 bases and J by 7 bases, and 18 bases separated the two germline ends. Germline CDR1 MNHEY, CDR2 SVGAGI. The CDR3 extends over 15 amino acids. The CDR3 DNA follows: TGTGCCAGCAGTTACGGGCTTGTCGCAATCGGAGAGCAGTACTTC. Translated, it gives CASSYGLVAIGEQYF.

The V gene is TRBV15, the J gene TRBJ1-1; no reliable D call. V shed 1 base and J shed 2 bases, with 5 bases lying between them. Germline lookup yields CDR1 LNHNV and CDR2 YYDKDF (reference sequence). The CDR3 runs 13 residues. The CDR3: CATSRAGNTEAFF. In DNA form, the CDR3 reads TGTGCCACCAGCAGAGCTGGCAACACTGAAGCTTTCTTT.

This chain links TRBV28 with TRBJ1-2; TRBD1 matches 10 bases. CDR3 length: 15 residues. The J segment lost 7 bases and the V segment lost 6 bases, leaving 11 bases of the junction unmatched. The germline CDR1 and CDR2 sequences are MDHEN and SYDVKM. CDR3 DNA: TGTGCCAGCAGCCTACCGGGACAGGGGAGTGGTGGCTACACCTTC. As protein: CASSLPGQGSGGYTF.

The chain employs TRBV10-1 and TRBJ2-2, with D perhaps TRBD1 (5 bases). The length of the CDR3 is 20 residues. Germline assignment: CDR1 WNHNN and CDR2 SYGVQD (reference sequence). V was trimmed by 4 bases and J by 4 bases, leaving 28 bases between them. CDR3 nucleotides: TGCGCCAGCAGTGGTGCTCCCCCAACAGGTACGGTTAGTGTCACCGGGGAGCTGTTTTTT. Encoded protein: CASSGAPPTGTVSVTGELFF.

This clone was found a few times. V is TRBV27 and J is TRBJ2-2; 7 bases agree with TRBD2. The V gene end was trimmed by 3 bases and the J gene end by 5 bases; junction bases not matched to a gene: 15. The CDR3 extends over 18 amino acids. The germline V gene encodes CDR1 MNHEY and CDR2 SMNVEV (reference sequence). CDR3 in DNA: TGTGCCAGCAGTTTGCGGCCCTCACGTCGGGGGGATACCGGGGAGCTGTTTTTT. Amino acids: CASSLRPSRRGDTGELFF.

V is TRBV4-2 and J is TRBJ1-3; D gene ambiguous. Trimming took 0 bases from V and 9 from J, leaving 15 bases between them. Germline V lookup: CDR1 LGHNA, CDR2 YNFKEQ. The length of the CDR3 is 15 residues. Here the CDR3 reads CASSQDLRSALTIYF. The CDR3 DNA follows: TGTGCCAGCAGCCAAGATCTGAGGTCAGCCCTCACCATATATTTT.

V gene TRBV2 combines with J gene TRBJ2-5; D not certain. The CDR3 length is 13 residues. V was cut by 4 bases and J by 1 base, with 7 bases left in between. Germline CDR1 is SNHLY and CDR2 is FYNNEI. The CDR3 DNA sequence: TGTGCCAGCAGTGCCAGCGTCCAAGAGACCCAGTACTTC. Translating it yields CASSASVQETQYF.